Presented here are 17 T cell receptor beta chains from one specimen sequenced in a study of blood T cell repertoires in COVID-19. Clones were sequenced by immunoSEQ multiplex PCR, and TCRdb holds only the in-frame ones, with some missing. The data contain roughly 230,000 clones, under 90% of them singletons. The sequencing sample was made of peripheral blood. These receptors came from a woman older than 75 with COVID-19, enrolled during active disease.

This rearrangement joins TRBV2 to TRBJ2-7; possible D gene TRBD1, 5 bases. Germline CDR1 reads SNHLY; CDR2 reads FYNNEI. Between the trimmed V and J ends, which lost 6 bases and 6 bases, there was a span of 12 bases. The CDR3 runs to 12 residues. This chain's CDR3 is CASSQGFGEQYF. The CDR3 DNA reads as TGTGCCAGCAGCCAGGGTTTTGGCGAGCAGTACTTC.

V is TRBV28 and J is TRBJ1-2; weak D call: TRBD1 (5 bases). Germline lookup yields CDR1 MDHEN and CDR2 SYDVKM. V shed 6 bases and J shed 4 bases, with 18 bases lying between them. The CDR3 totals 15 residues. The CDR3 protein is CASRGMGGLSYGYTF. The CDR3 DNA follows: TGTGCCAGCAGGGGCATGGGGGGATTGTCCTATGGCTACACCTTC.

This clone was picked up one time. The V gene is TRBV5-1, the J gene TRBJ2-2, with D possibly being TRBD1 (6 bases). This CDR3 is built from 17 residues. Germline V gene sequence: CDR1 SGHRS, CDR2 YFSETQ. Trimming stripped 2 bases from V and 1 base from J, with 15 bases between. The CDR3 coding sequence is TGCGCCAGCAGCTTTACCCGTGGGGGCGAGAACACCGGGGAGCTGTTTTTT. Translation: CASSFTRGGENTGELFF.

The V gene is TRBV5-5, the J gene TRBJ2-7; TRBD1 matches 8 bases. This CDR3 has 15 residues. Germline CDR1 and CDR2: SGHKS and YYEKEE (reference sequence). The J segment lost 3 bases and the V segment lost 3 bases, leaving 8 bases of the junction unmatched. The CDR3 region has the DNA TGTGCCAGCAGCTCCTCCCCCGGGACAGGCTACGAGCAGTACGTC. Translating it yields CASSSSPGTGYEQYV.

The chain has TRBV7-9 and TRBJ2-7; 8 bases align to TRBD1. This CDR3 has 16 amino acids. V lost 4 bases, J lost 1 base, and 9 bases stayed unmatched. The germline V gene has CDR1 SEHNR and CDR2 FQNEAQ (reference sequence). CDR3 amino acids: CASSSAVGTGSYEQYF. The DNA for the CDR3 is TGTGCCAGCAGCTCGGCCGTTGGGACAGGTTCCTACGAGCAGTACTTC.

This clone was observed a single time. The chain carries TRBV18 and TRBJ1-1; D unresolved. CDR1 and CDR2 from the germline V gene are KGHSH and LQKENI. Between the trimmed V and J ends, which lost 0 bases and 0 bases, there was a span of 8 bases. This CDR3 has 15 residues. The CDR3 spells CASSPPNSLNTEAFF. CDR3 nucleotide sequence: TGTGCCAGCTCACCACCGAACAGCCTGAACACTGAAGCTTTCTTT.

The chain carries TRBV6-2 or TRBV6-3 and TRBJ2-7; 8 bases agree with TRBD1. The germline gives CDR1 MNHEY, CDR2 SVGEGT. This CDR3 has 13 residues. Trimming at V came to 5 bases and at J to 4 bases, leaving 4 bases not matched to a gene. CDR3 sequence: CASSRGQAYEQYF. In nucleotides, the CDR3 is TGTGCCAGCAGTCGGGGACAGGCGTACGAGCAGTACTTC.

The chain uses TRBV7-9 and TRBJ1-1; no clear D gene. The length of the CDR3 is 14 residues. V shed 4 bases and J shed 3 bases, with 12 bases lying between them. In germline, CDR1 is SEHNR, CDR2 FQNEAQ (reference sequence). The CDR3 DNA is TGTGCCAGCAGCTCGGGGTGGATGGACACTGAAGCTTTCTTT. Encoded protein: CASSSGWMDTEAFF.

The CDR3 coding sequence is TGTGCCAGCAGGGAACAGGGGGGCTATGGCTACACCTTC. It is translated as CASREQGGYGYTF. V usage is TRBV12-3 or TRBV12-4 and J usage is TRBJ1-2; 8 nucleotides line up with TRBD1. The CDR3 length is 13 residues. V shed 6 bases and J 4 bases; nucleotides not matched to a gene: 4.

The chain recombines TRBV27 with TRBJ2-5; 8 positions match TRBD1. With 7 bases clipped from V and 5 bases from J, the junction kept 9 bases outside the gene matches. The V gene's germline CDR1 is MNHEY and CDR2 SMNVEV (reference sequence). The CDR3 has 14 residues. The CDR3 loop reads CASTPRQGLETQYF. Here the CDR3 DNA reads TGTGCCAGCACCCCCAGACAGGGGTTGGAGACCCAGTACTTC.

The CDR3 bases are TGTGCCAGCAGCCGGACTAGCTCAGGGACCCAGTACTTC. Encoded protein: CASSRTSSGTQYF. The V call is TRBV28, the J call TRBJ2-5; 8 bases line up with TRBD2. CDR1 is MDHEN, CDR2 SYDVKM, per germline. The CDR3 is 13 amino acids. Trimming removed 6 bases from V and 7 bases from J; junction bases left unmatched: 7.

This rearrangement joins TRBV6-5 to TRBJ2-1; 9 bases are a match to TRBD2. This CDR3 is built from 11 residues. Unmatched junction bases numbered 5, after V lost 5 bases and J lost 15 bases. Germline V CDR1 and CDR2: MNHEY, SVGAGI. This CDR3 reads CASSRGGDMFF. The CDR3 coding sequence is TGTGCCAGCAGTCGCGGGGGGGATATGTTCTTC.

V and J are TRBV21-1 and TRBJ2-6; no check of the table's D call, TRBD2, against the DNA was made. TRBV21-1 is marked as a pseudogene. CDR3 length: 18 residues. CDR3: CASSKVGGLTPGANVLTF. CDR3 nucleotide sequence: TGTGCCAGCAGCAAAGTGGGGGGGCTAACGCCCGGGGCCAACGTCCTGACTTTC.

J is TRBJ1-1 and V is TRBV10-1; 8 bases are shared with TRBD1. Losses at the gene ends were 4 bases for V and 4 bases for J; bases not matched to a gene: 5. The CDR3 is 14 amino acids. CDR1 is WNHNN, CDR2 SYGVQD, per germline (reference sequence). The CDR3, as DNA: TGCGCCAGCAGTGGGAACAGGGGGAGCACTGAAGCTTTCTTT. Protein sequence: CASSGNRGSTEAFF.

The chain carries TRBV27 and TRBJ1-2; possible D gene TRBD1, 5 bases. The V gene lost 6 bases and the J gene lost 8 bases, with 16 bases spanning the gap. Germline CDR1 reads MNHEY; CDR2 reads SMNVEV (reference sequence). This CDR3 is built from 13 residues. The DNA of the CDR3 is TGTGCCAGCAGAGACGGGACTTTCGACGGCTACACCTTC. Residues: CASRDGTFDGYTF.

The rearrangement uses TRBV7-9 and TRBJ2-2, with 10 nucleotides matching TRBD2. Germline CDR1 SEHNR, CDR2 FQNEAQ (reference sequence). This CDR3 is 16 amino acids long. The V segment lost 5 bases and the J segment 1 base; nucleotides outside the gene matches: 4. The CDR3 loop reads CASSPRTSGNTGELFF. The CDR3 nucleotides are TGTGCCAGCAGCCCGCGGACTAGCGGGAACACCGGGGAGCTGTTTTTT.

The V gene is TRBV7-6, the J gene TRBJ2-6; weak D call: TRBD1 (6 bases). Germline V gene sequence: CDR1 SGHVS, CDR2 FNYEAQ. V lost 2 bases and J lost 0, with 17 bases in between. This CDR3 contains 19 residues. CDR3 DNA sequence: TGTGCCAGCAGCTTACGGGGTGCCCAGGGGATCTCTGGGGCCAACGTCCTGACTTTC. Its translation: CASSLRGAQGISGANVLTF.